These 27 T cell receptor beta chains were all obtained from the same sample, sequenced in a study of beta chain features in type 1 diabetes. Points from the study as a whole: Shortening that was moderate but significant affected the TCRB CDR3s of Type 1 diabetes patients in all four CD4+ subsets.

Sequenced material consisted of expressed TCRB transcripts (all of the isolated RNA was reverse transcribed). Libraries were prepared by immunoSEQ multiplex PCR; TCRdb keeps only in-frame clonotypes and omits some of them. The table shows approximately 280,000 clones, with 14% to 15% occurring only once. These receptors lack a known antigen. The sample was naive CD4+ T cells from blood. The source of these receptors is a man younger than 35 with type 1 diabetes.

This clone turned up a few times. The chain employs TRBV7-2 and TRBJ2-1; the match to TRBD1 covers 7 bases. The CDR3 totals 17 residues. After removal of 2 bases from V and 1 base from J, the junction contained 8 bases not matched to a gene. Per the germline V gene, CDR1 is SGHTA and CDR2 is FQGNSA. This chain's CDR3 is CASSLYEGATSYNEQFF. The CDR3 coding sequence is TGTGCCAGCAGCTTATACGAGGGGGCCACGTCCTACAATGAGCAGTTCTTC.

This clone was counted a few times. The chain couples TRBV6-6 to TRBJ2-5; 7 bases fit TRBD2. This CDR3 is built from 14 residues. V shed 2 bases and J 6 bases; nucleotides not matched to a gene: 6. The germline V gene has CDR1 MNHNY and CDR2 SVGAGI (reference sequence). The CDR3 sequence is CASSYPTSIQTQYF. The CDR3 DNA is TGTGCCAGCAGTTACCCGACTAGCATCCAGACCCAGTACTTC.

The chain combines TRBV30 with TRBJ1-1; no reliable D call. The CDR3 has 13 amino acids. Germline assignment: CDR1 GTSNPN and CDR2 SVGIG (reference sequence). Trimming removed 4 bases at V and 1 base at J, with 10 bases between. The CDR3 DNA follows: TGTGCCTGGATCCCCATGTGGAACACTGAAGCTTTCTTT. Its translation: CAWIPMWNTEAFF.

J is TRBJ2-2 and V is TRBV9, with TRBD2 identical over 11 bases. The CDR3 runs 16 residues. V dropped 4 bases and J dropped 5; count of bases not matched to a gene: 7. CDR1 is SGDLS, CDR2 YYNGEE, per germline. This CDR3 reads CASSPGASGRTGELFF. The CDR3 DNA reads TGTGCCAGCAGCCCCGGGGCTAGCGGGAGGACCGGGGAGCTGTTTTTT.

This sequence joins TRBV19 and TRBJ1-5, with 8 bases identical to TRBD1. V gave up 2 bases and J gave up 4 bases; unmatched junction bases: 1. The CDR3 sequence is 14 residues long. Germline lookup yields CDR1 LNHDA and CDR2 SQIVND (reference sequence). The CDR3 DNA is TGTGCCAGTAGTATAAGGACAGGGAATCAGCCCCAGCATTTT. Translating gives CASSIRTGNQPQHF.

In this sample, this clone turned up a few times. The V and J genes are TRBV7-9 and TRBJ2-1; weak D call: TRBD1 (6 bases). The CDR3 length is 14 residues. Per the germline V gene, CDR1 is SEHNR and CDR2 is FQNEAQ (reference sequence). Trimming left V 8 bases short and J 1 base short, with 12 bases between. The CDR3 protein is CASEWQGSYNEQFF. The CDR3 DNA follows: TGTGCCAGCGAGTGGCAGGGGTCCTACAATGAGCAGTTCTTC.

This clone was found a few times. J is TRBJ1-4 and V is TRBV5-1, with D possibly being TRBD1 (5 bases). This CDR3 region has 14 residues. Trimming removed 0 bases from V and 5 bases from J, with 8 bases in between. Looked up from germline, CDR1 is SGHRS and CDR2 is YFSETQ. The CDR3 is CASSLVGANEKLFF. As DNA, the CDR3 is TGCGCCAGCAGCTTGGTAGGGGCAAATGAAAAACTGTTTTTT.

J is TRBJ2-3 and V is TRBV29-1; D is possibly TRBD2 (5 bases). Trimming cost V 4 bases and J 8 bases, with 22 bases left between them. The CDR3 totals 15 residues. Per the germline V gene, CDR1 is SQVTM and CDR2 is ANQGSEA. CDR3 sequence: CSVGVLVGGEVTQYF. CDR3 bases: TGCAGCGTTGGGGTACTAGTAGGAGGAGAGGTTACGCAGTATTTT.

The rearrangement uses TRBV5-1 and TRBJ1-2, with D unresolved. Germline loops: CDR1 SGHRS, CDR2 YFSETQ. V lost 2 bases, J lost 6 bases, and 11 bases lay in between. This CDR3 region has 13 residues. CDR3 DNA sequence: TGCGCCAGCAGCTTCCTACAGAATCATGGCTACACCTTC. Translating it yields CASSFLQNHGYTF.

The genes are TRBV28 and TRBJ2-2, with 7 bases fitting TRBD1. The CDR3 is made up of 15 amino acids. V gave up 6 bases and J gave up 3 bases; unmatched junction bases: 7. The germline CDR1 and CDR2 sequences are MDHEN and SYDVKM. The CDR3 protein is CASSPGQAYTGELFF. The CDR3 nucleotides read TGTGCCAGCAGCCCTGGACAGGCCTACACCGGGGAGCTGTTTTTT.

This clone was seen a few times. The chain has TRBV10-3 and TRBJ2-5; 11 bases align to TRBD1. Germline-derived CDR1 and CDR2 are ENHRY and SYGVKD. The CDR3 totals 16 residues. V gave up 6 bases and J gave up 4 bases; unmatched junction bases: 10. As DNA, the CDR3 is TGTGCCATCAGCGGGACAGGGGGAATGAGGGGAGAGACCCAGTACTTC. Protein product: CAISGTGGMRGETQYF.

The chain uses TRBV15 and TRBJ2-7, with D unclear. The CDR3 runs 14 residues. The germline gives CDR1 LNHNV, CDR2 YYDKDF (reference sequence). Trimming shortened V by 0 bases and J by 7 bases, and 13 bases separated the two germline ends. CDR3 protein: CATSRDSPVVEQYF. In DNA form, the CDR3 reads TGTGCCACCAGCAGAGATTCCCCGGTTGTAGAGCAGTACTTC.

In this sample, this clone turned up a few times. The CDR3 region is CASSQDLGRGNYGYTF. DNA for the CDR3: TGCGCCAGCAGCCAAGATCTTGGCAGGGGTAACTATGGCTACACCTTC. The chain couples TRBV4-3 to TRBJ1-2, with a weak D call TRBD1 (6 bases). Germline values: CDR1 LGHNA, CDR2 YSLEER. Trimming shortened V by 0 bases and J by 1 base, and 12 bases separated the two germline ends. The CDR3 extends over 16 amino acids.

J is TRBJ2-4 and V is TRBV20-1; 7 bases line up with TRBD1. V shed 5 bases, J shed 8 bases, and the junction held 3 bases outside the gene matches. Germline-derived CDR1 and CDR2 are DFQATT and SNEGSKA (reference sequence). This CDR3 has 11 residues. DNA of the CDR3: TGCAGTGCTCGACAGGGCGACATTCAGTACTTC. Translation: CSARQGDIQYF.

This chain joins TRBV28 and TRBJ1-1; 7 nucleotides align to TRBD1. CDR1 and CDR2 from the germline V gene are MDHEN and SYDVKM. The CDR3 is 13 amino acids. V was pared by 4 bases and J by 9 bases, with 8 bases of the junction left unmatched. Here the CDR3 DNA reads TGTGCCAGCAGTTCGGGACAGCCCCCGAAAGCTTTCTTT. Translated, it gives CASSSGQPPKAFF.

The gene calls are TRBV28 and TRBJ2-6, with 7 bases fitting TRBD1. V dropped 6 bases and J dropped 0; count of bases not matched to a gene: 11. The CDR3 runs 18 residues. Looked up from germline, CDR1 is MDHEN and CDR2 is SYDVKM. The CDR3 spells CASSPRTGPSSGANVLTF. The CDR3 bases are TGTGCCAGCAGCCCTCGGACAGGTCCCTCCTCTGGGGCCAACGTCCTGACTTTC.

The gene calls are TRBV28 and TRBJ2-7; no clear D. This CDR3 is 12 amino acids long. V lost 5 bases and J 4 bases, leaving 9 bases between the germline ends. Germline CDR1 reads MDHEN; CDR2 reads SYDVKM. The CDR3 here is CASSHTRYEQYF. CDR3 coding DNA: TGTGCCAGCAGTCACACCCGTTACGAGCAGTACTTC.

The V and J genes are TRBV5-1 and TRBJ2-2; D unclear. V shed 3 bases and J shed 2 bases, with 8 bases lying between them. The CDR3 covers 14 residues. CDR1 and CDR2 (germline): SGHRS, YFSETQ. The CDR3 DNA reads as TGCGCCAGCAGCTCATACTCTAACACCGGGGAGCTGTTTTTT. As protein: CASSSYSNTGELFF.

V usage is TRBV28 and J usage is TRBJ2-7; no clear D. V lost 5 bases, J lost 5 bases, and 13 bases lay in between. CDR1 is MDHEN, CDR2 SYDVKM, per germline. This CDR3 contains 13 residues. CDR3 region: CASSPPGFHEQYF. CDR3 bases: TGTGCCAGCAGTCCCCCCGGGTTCCACGAGCAGTACTTC.

This chain uses TRBV7-2 with TRBJ1-4, with TRBD1 matching 12 bases. This CDR3 is 18 amino acids long. The junction had 12 bases not matched to a gene; V was cut back by 2 bases and J by 8 bases. Germline V gene lookup returns CDR1 SGHTA and CDR2 FQGNSA. The chain's CDR3 is CASSLRDRGPGYREKLFF. The CDR3 nucleotides are TGTGCCAGCAGCTTACGGGACAGGGGGCCAGGTTATCGAGAAAAACTGTTTTTT.

V usage is TRBV7-8 and J usage is TRBJ2-7, with 9 bases identical to TRBD1. Germline values: CDR1 SGHVS, CDR2 FQNEAQ. CDR3 length: 19 amino acids. V shed 0 bases, J shed 4 bases, and the junction held 16 bases outside the gene matches. CDR3 DNA: TGTGCCAGCAGCTTAGCCGGGACAGGGACTTTTAGGGACTTATACGAGCAGTACTTC. As protein: CASSLAGTGTFRDLYEQYF.

This clone has only a few counts. The chain uses TRBV7-2 and TRBJ2-5; D may be TRBD2 (5 bases). The V end was cut by 4 bases, the J end by 0 bases, with 15 bases between. Germline CDR1 SGHTA, CDR2 FQGNSA. The CDR3 is 16 residues long. CDR3 DNA sequence: TGTGCCAGCAGCTCGGCGCTTCTAGCTTACCAAGAGACCCAGTACTTC. Translated, it gives CASSSALLAYQETQYF.

This sequence joins TRBV7-9 and TRBJ2-3; 8 bases map to TRBD2. V shed 8 bases, J shed 0 bases, and the junction held 1 base outside the gene matches. The CDR3 is 13 residues long. Germline V CDR1 and CDR2: SEHNR, FQNEAQ (reference sequence). The CDR3 DNA is TGTGCCAGCGTAGCGGGGAGCACAGATACGCAGTATTTT. Translation: CASVAGSTDTQYF.

The genes are TRBV5-1 and TRBJ1-4; 8 nucleotides agree with TRBD1. CDR3 length: 15 amino acids. The ends lost 4 bases at V and 7 bases at J; junction bases unmatched: 9. The germline V gene encodes CDR1 SGHRS and CDR2 YFSETQ. The CDR3 DNA reads TGCGCCAGCAGCCATGGACAGGGAGAGGCTGAAAAACTGTTTTTT. Protein: CASSHGQGEAEKLFF.

The sample holds a few counts of this clone. The V and J genes are TRBV7-9 and TRBJ2-7; 8 bases align to TRBD1. CDR1 SEHNR and CDR2 FQNEAQ come from the germline V gene (reference sequence). Trimming removed 5 bases from V and 6 bases from J; junction bases left unmatched: 9. The length of the CDR3 is 14 residues. The CDR3 bases are TGTGCCAGCAGCCAAAGCCAGGGGGCCGGCGAGCAGTACTTC. Translating it yields CASSQSQGAGEQYF.

The chain combines TRBV19 with TRBJ1-1; maybe TRBD1 (6 bases). Germline loops: CDR1 LNHDA, CDR2 SQIVND (reference sequence). The V gene lost 8 bases and the J gene lost 9 bases, with 16 bases spanning the gap. The CDR3 extends over 12 amino acids. The CDR3 spells CASRKTGTKAFF. The DNA for the CDR3 is TGTGCCAGTCGAAAAACGGGGACAAAAGCTTTCTTT.

This clone was detected only a few times. The chain's CDR3 is CSGFLGGGATGELFF. CDR3 sequence (DNA): TGCAGCGGATTCCTAGGCGGGGGAGCCACCGGGGAGCTGTTTTTT. The rearrangement joins TRBV29-1 to TRBJ2-2, with TRBD2 identical over 7 bases. V was pared by 7 bases and J by 4 bases, with 12 bases of the junction left unmatched. Germline CDR1 reads SQVTM; CDR2 reads ANQGSEA. The CDR3 is made up of 15 amino acids.